Below are 12 T cell receptor beta chains sequenced from a single sample in a study of T cells in Graves' hyperthyroidism and ophthalmopathy. It was RNA transcripts that yielded the amplified TCR beta CDR3 regions. RT-PCR in the first round (using the HTBI primer set) targeted the TCR CDR3. A single record per CDR3 protein comes from TCRdb applying MiXCR to the multiplex PCR reads. The sample includes around 610,000 distinct CDR3 sequences, around 15% of them seen just once. The sample consisted of blood. These receptors all stem from a woman aged 40-49 years with Graves' ophthalmopathy.

This clonotype turned up a few times. This chain connects TRBV6-5 to TRBJ2-7; TRBD2 aligns across 7 bases. The CDR3 is made up of 15 amino acids. With 2 bases clipped from V and 6 bases from J, the junction kept 10 bases outside the gene matches. Germline assignment: CDR1 MNHEY and CDR2 SVGAGI. The CDR3 bases are TGTGCCAGCAGTTACAGGGTCGCGGGAGTCTCCGAGCAGTACTTC. Its translation is CASSYRVAGVSEQYF.

This clonotype has a handful of counts. The chain employs TRBV19 and TRBJ1-5, with 7 bases fitting TRBD1. V lost 3 bases and J lost 3; bases outside the gene matches: 11. Germline CDR1 and CDR2: LNHDA and SQIVND (reference sequence). The CDR3 length is 17 residues. As DNA, the CDR3 is TGTGCCAGTAGTATCGACAGGGCCCATATGTCCAATCAGCCCCAGCATTTT. Translation: CASSIDRAHMSNQPQHF.

The sample holds many counts of this clonotype. The chain has TRBV12-3 or TRBV12-4 and TRBJ2-5; D may match TRBD1 or TRBD2 (5 bases each). V was cut by 8 bases and J by 10 bases, with 17 bases left in between. This CDR3 has 12 residues. The CDR3 coding sequence is TGTGCCAGCGCCCGGGGTTGGGACGACCAGTACTTC. Amino acids: CASARGWDDQYF.

This chain joins TRBV4-1 and TRBJ1-1; D perhaps matches TRBD1 (6 bases). This CDR3 has 15 amino acids. V gave up 1 base and J gave up 5 bases, with 14 bases separating them. Germline V gene lookup returns CDR1 MGHRA and CDR2 YSYEKL. CDR3 sequence: CASSQVAQGGTEAFF. As DNA, the CDR3 is TGCGCCAGCAGCCAAGTTGCCCAAGGGGGGACTGAAGCTTTCTTT.

This clonotype was counted between two and nine times. The V gene is TRBV5-1, the J gene TRBJ2-2, with 9 nucleotides matching TRBD1. V lost 3 bases, J lost 6 bases, and 15 bases stayed unmatched. The germline gives CDR1 SGHRS, CDR2 YFSETQ. CDR3 length equals 18 residues. The chain's CDR3 is CASSSTGGAAGESGELFF. The CDR3, as DNA: TGCGCCAGCAGCTCCACAGGGGGCGCCGCTGGGGAATCCGGGGAGCTGTTTTTT.

This clonotype has a count of ten or more. This sequence joins TRBV7-2 and TRBJ2-7, with D possibly TRBD2 on 5 matching bases. The CDR3 extends over 14 amino acids. The V gene lost 5 bases and the J gene lost 7 bases, with 18 bases spanning the gap. CDR1 is SGHTA, CDR2 FQGNSA, per germline. The CDR3 coding sequence is TGTGCCAGCAGCCGGACTGGAGATCTTGGGGAGCAGTACTTC. It specifies CASSRTGDLGEQYF.

This clonotype came up many times. Written as DNA, the CDR3 is TGTGCCAGCAGTGACCTTAGGGAGACCCAGTACTTC. Translated, it gives CASSDLRETQYF. The rearrangement uses TRBV6-1 and TRBJ2-5; D unclear. Trimming stripped 3 bases from V and 5 bases from J, with 7 bases between. The V gene's germline CDR1 is MNHNS and CDR2 SASEGT. The CDR3 totals 12 residues.

This clonotype was detected ten times or more. The genes are TRBV12-3 or TRBV12-4 and TRBJ2-7, with 8 bases lining up with TRBD2. The CDR3 runs to 15 residues. V was pared by 3 bases and J by 6 bases, with 10 bases of the junction left unmatched. The CDR3, as DNA: TGTGCCAGCAGTTTCGAATCAGCGGGAGTACGCGAGCAGTACTTC. Translated: CASSFESAGVREQYF.

This clonotype was counted at least ten times. The chain uses TRBV4-1 and TRBJ2-5, with a tentative D call TRBD1 (5 bases). The CDR3 is made up of 13 amino acids. V lost 2 bases to trimming and J lost 5 bases, with 9 bases between them. Germline V gives CDR1 MGHRA, CDR2 YSYEKL. In nucleotides, the CDR3 is TGCGCCAGCAGCCAAATCCCAGGGGAGACCCAGTACTTC. Protein product: CASSQIPGETQYF.

This clonotype was observed at least ten times. The J gene is TRBJ1-2, the V gene TRBV28; D call uncertain. CDR1 MDHEN and CDR2 SYDVKM come from the germline V gene. The CDR3 is 14 amino acids. Between the trimmed V and J ends, which lost 5 bases and 3 bases, there was a span of 13 bases. CDR3 bases: TGTGCCAGCAGTCCGAGGGCAGGTGACTATGGCTACACCTTC. Translating it yields CASSPRAGDYGYTF.

There are many counts of this clonotype. The chain couples TRBV6-5 to TRBJ2-7, with 10 bases lining up with TRBD2. V dropped 8 bases and J dropped 6; count of bases not matched to a gene: 13. CDR1 is MNHEY, CDR2 SVGAGI, per germline. CDR3 length: 15 amino acids. As DNA, the CDR3 is TGTGCCAGCCACCCTAGCGGGAGCACCCTTGGCGAGCAGTACTTC. Its protein product is CASHPSGSTLGEQYF.

This clonotype occurred many times. V usage is TRBV6-2 or TRBV6-3 and J usage is TRBJ2-2; D gene uncertain. CDR3 length: 12 residues. CDR1 MNHEY and CDR2 SVGEGT come from the germline V gene. The germline V and J ends were trimmed by 4 bases and 6 bases, with 6 bases remaining between them. The CDR3 here is CASSFGPGELFF. Here the CDR3 DNA reads TGTGCCAGCAGTTTTGGACCCGGGGAGCTGTTTTTT.